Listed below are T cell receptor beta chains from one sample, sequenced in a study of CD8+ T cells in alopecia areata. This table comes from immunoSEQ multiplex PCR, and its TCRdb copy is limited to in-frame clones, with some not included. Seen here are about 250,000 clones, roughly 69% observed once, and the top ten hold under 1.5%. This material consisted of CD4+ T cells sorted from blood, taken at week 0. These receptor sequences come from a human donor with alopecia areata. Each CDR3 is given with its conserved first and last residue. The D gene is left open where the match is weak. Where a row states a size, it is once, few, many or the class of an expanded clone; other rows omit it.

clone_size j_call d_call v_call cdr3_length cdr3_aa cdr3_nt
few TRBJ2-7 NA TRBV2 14 CASKWTESSYEQYF TGTGCCAGCAAGTGGACAGAGTCTTCCTACGAGCAGTACTTC
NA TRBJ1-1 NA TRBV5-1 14 CASSQNGDDTEAFF TGCGCCAGCAGCCAGAACGGGGACGACACTGAAGCTTTCTTT
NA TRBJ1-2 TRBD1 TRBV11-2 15 CASSFRWWRGHGYTF TGTGCCAGCAGCTTCCGGTGGTGGAGGGGGCATGGCTACACCTTC
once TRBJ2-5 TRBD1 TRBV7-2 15 CASSYDRGRGETQYF TGTGCCAGCAGCTATGACAGGGGGCGAGGGGAGACCCAGTACTTC
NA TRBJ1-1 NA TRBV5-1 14 CASSPEVMNIEAFF TGCGCCAGCAGCCCTGAAGTGATGAACATTGAAGCTTTCTTT
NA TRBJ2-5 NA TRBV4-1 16 CASSQDRQALAETQYF TGCGCCAGCAGCCAAGATCGACAGGCCCTGGCGGAGACCCAGTACTTC
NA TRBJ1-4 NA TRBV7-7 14 CASSSTYGDEKLFF TGTGCTAGCAGCTCCACATACGGCGATGAAAAACTGTTTTTT
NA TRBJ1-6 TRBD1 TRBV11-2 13 CAGNRQGGSPLHF TGTGCCGGCAATAGACAGGGCGGGTCACCCCTCCACTTT
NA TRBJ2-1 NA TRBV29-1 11 CSVEDYNEQFF TGCAGCGTTGAAGACTACAATGAGCAGTTCTTC
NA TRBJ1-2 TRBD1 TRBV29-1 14 CSVGRQGADYGYTF TGCAGCGTTGGTAGACAGGGGGCCGACTATGGCTACACCTTC
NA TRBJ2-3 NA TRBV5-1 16 CASSLDESRTTDTQYF TGCGCCAGCAGCTTGGATGAGTCCCGAACCACAGATACGCAGTATTTT
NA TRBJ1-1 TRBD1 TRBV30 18 CAWIPFTQRGQAMSEAFF TGTGCCTGGATCCCCTTTACCCAACGTGGACAGGCTATGAGTGAAGCTTTCTTT
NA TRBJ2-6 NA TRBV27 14 CASSSGVGANVLTF TGTGCCAGCAGTTCAGGGGTCGGGGCCAACGTCCTGACTTTC
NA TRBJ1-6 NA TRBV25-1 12 CASREFSSPLHF TGTGCCAGCCGAGAATTTAGTTCACCCCTCCACTTT
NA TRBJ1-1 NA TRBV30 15 CAWSKAGLLNTEAFF TGTGCCTGGAGCAAGGCAGGGTTATTGAACACTGAAGCTTTCTTT
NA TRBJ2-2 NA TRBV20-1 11 CSARDNRELFF TGCAGTGCTAGAGATAACCGGGAGCTGTTTTTT
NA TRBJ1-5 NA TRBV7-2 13 CASSLNYDQPQHF TGTGCCAGCAGCTTAAATTATGATCAGCCCCAGCATTTT
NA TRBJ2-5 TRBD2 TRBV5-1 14 CASSLAAPQETQYF TGCGCCAGCAGCCTAGCGGCTCCTCAAGAGACCCAGTACTTC
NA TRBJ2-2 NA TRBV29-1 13 CSVPGLNTGELFF TGCAGCGTTCCCGGACTGAACACCGGGGAGCTGTTTTTT
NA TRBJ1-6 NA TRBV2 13 CASSESRNSPLHF TGTGCCAGCAGTGAGTCGCGGAATTCACCCCTCCACTTT
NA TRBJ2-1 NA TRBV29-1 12 CSALYSYNEQFF TGCAGCGCCCTCTACTCCTACAATGAGCAGTTCTTC
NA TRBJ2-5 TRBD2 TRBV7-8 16 CASSLAASGGWETQYF TGTGCCAGCAGCTTAGCGGCTAGCGGGGGGTGGGAGACCCAGTACTTC
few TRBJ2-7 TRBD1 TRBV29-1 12 CSSRGQGGEQYF TGCAGCTCTAGGGGGCAGGGCGGGGAGCAGTACTTC
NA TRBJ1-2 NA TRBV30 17 CAWSVLVARIRNYGYTF TGTGCCTGGAGTGTACTGGTCGCACGTATCCGTAACTATGGCTACACCTTC
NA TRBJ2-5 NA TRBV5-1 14 CASSPGGLSETQYF TGCGCCAGCAGCCCCGGAGGGTTGTCGGAGACCCAGTACTTC
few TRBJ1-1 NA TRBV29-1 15 CSVESGRGGNTEAFF TGCAGCGTTGAATCTGGCCGGGGAGGGAACACTGAAGCTTTCTTT
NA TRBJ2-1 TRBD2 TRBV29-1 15 CSVDELAGGPDEQFF TGCAGCGTGGATGAGCTAGCGGGGGGGCCCGATGAGCAGTTCTTC
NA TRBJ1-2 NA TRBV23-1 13 CASSPIQGFGYTF TGCGCCAGCAGTCCGATCCAGGGGTTTGGCTACACCTTC
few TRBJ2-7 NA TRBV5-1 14 CASSAGATGYEQYF TGCGCCAGCAGCGCCGGGGCAACCGGGTACGAGCAGTACTTC
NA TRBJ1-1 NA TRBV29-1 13 CSVREGGNTEAFF TGCAGCGTTCGAGAGGGGGGAAACACTGAAGCTTTCTTT
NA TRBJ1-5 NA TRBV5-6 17 CASSRTAAQISNQPQHF TGTGCCAGCAGCCGAACAGCGGCACAGATTAGCAATCAGCCCCAGCATTTT
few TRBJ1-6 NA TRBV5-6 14 CASSPGRKNSPLHF TGTGCCAGCAGCCCAGGGCGGAAGAATTCACCCCTCCACTTT
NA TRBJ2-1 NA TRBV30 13 CAWSVKGNNEQFF TGTGCCTGGAGTGTAAAGGGCAACAATGAGCAGTTCTTC
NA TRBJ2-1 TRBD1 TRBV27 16 CASSPRTGDSYNEQFF TGTGCCAGCAGTCCCCGGACAGGGGACTCCTACAATGAGCAGTTCTTC
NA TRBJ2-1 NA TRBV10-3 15 CAISESTGGRNEQFF TGTGCCATCAGTGAGTCGACCGGGGGCCGGAATGAGCAGTTCTTC
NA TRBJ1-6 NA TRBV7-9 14 CASSSPGGASPLHF TGTGCCAGCAGCTCTCCGGGCGGGGCCTCACCCCTCCACTTT
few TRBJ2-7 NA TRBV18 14 CASSPIQGDYEQYF TGTGCCAGCTCACCCATCCAGGGAGACTACGAGCAGTACTTC
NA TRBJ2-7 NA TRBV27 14 CASSLTASTHEQYF TGTGCCAGCAGTTTGACGGCCTCAACCCACGAGCAGTACTTC
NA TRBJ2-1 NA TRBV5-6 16 CASSPAGRGPYNEQFF TGTGCCAGCTCACCGGCAGGGCGGGGGCCGTACAATGAGCAGTTCTTC
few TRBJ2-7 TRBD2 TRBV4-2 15 CASSPGEGLVYEQYF TGTGCCAGCAGCCCAGGAGAGGGACTAGTCTACGAGCAGTACTTC
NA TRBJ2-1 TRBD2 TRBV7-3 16 CASSLIAGRVYNEQFF TGTGCCAGCAGCTTGATAGCGGGGAGGGTTTACAATGAGCAGTTCTTC
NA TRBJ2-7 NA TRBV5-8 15 CASSLVDTNSYEQYF TGTGCCAGCAGCTTGGTGGACACCAACTCCTACGAGCAGTACTTC
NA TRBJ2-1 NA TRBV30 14 CAWSAGPNTMKQFF TGTGCCTGGAGTGCAGGTCCCAACACAATGAAGCAGTTCTTC
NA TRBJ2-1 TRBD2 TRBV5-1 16 CASSSRLAGGRSEQFF TGCGCCAGCAGCTCTCGACTAGCGGGGGGTAGGAGTGAGCAGTTCTTC
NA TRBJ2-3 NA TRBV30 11 CAWSITDTQYF TGTGCCTGGAGTATCACAGATACGCAGTATTTT
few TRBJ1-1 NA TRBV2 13 CASNYNGGTEAFF TGTGCCAGCAACTATAACGGGGGCACTGAAGCTTTCTTT
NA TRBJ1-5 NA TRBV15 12 CATSRDHQPQHF TGTGCCACCAGCAGAGATCATCAGCCCCAGCATTTT
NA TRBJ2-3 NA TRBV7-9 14 CASSLSGGLDTQYF TGTGCCAGCAGCTTATCCGGGGGCCTTGATACGCAGTATTTT